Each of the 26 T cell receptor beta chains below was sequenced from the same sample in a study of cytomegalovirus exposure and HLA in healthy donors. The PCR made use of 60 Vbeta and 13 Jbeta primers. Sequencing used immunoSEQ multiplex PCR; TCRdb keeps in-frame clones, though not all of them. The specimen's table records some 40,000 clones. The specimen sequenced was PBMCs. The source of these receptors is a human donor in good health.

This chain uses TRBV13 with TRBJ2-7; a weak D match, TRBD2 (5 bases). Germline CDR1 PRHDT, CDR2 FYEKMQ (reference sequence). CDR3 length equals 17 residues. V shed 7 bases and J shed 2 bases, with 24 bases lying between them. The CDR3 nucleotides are TGTGCCAGCACTTCAATCGGTGGACTCGTGGAACCCTACGAGCAGTACTTC. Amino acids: CASTSIGGLVEPYEQYF.

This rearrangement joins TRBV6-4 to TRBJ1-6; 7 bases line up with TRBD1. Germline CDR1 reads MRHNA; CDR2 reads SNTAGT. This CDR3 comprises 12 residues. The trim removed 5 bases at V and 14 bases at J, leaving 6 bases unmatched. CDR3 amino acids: CASSSSGTALHF. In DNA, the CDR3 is TGTGCCAGCAGTTCTTCCGGGACAGCCCTCCACTTT.

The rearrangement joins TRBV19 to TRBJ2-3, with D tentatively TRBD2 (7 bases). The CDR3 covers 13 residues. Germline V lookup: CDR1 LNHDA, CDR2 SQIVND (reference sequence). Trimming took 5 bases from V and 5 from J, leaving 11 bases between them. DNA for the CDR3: TGTGCCAGTAGTGGGGGGGCAGGAGATACGCAGTATTTT. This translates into CASSGGAGDTQYF.

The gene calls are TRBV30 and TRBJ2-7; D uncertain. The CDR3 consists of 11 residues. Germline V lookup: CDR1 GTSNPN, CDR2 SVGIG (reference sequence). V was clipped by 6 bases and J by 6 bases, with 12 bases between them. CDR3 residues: CACVEAGEQYF. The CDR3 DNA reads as TGTGCCTGTGTAGAAGCAGGCGAGCAGTACTTC.

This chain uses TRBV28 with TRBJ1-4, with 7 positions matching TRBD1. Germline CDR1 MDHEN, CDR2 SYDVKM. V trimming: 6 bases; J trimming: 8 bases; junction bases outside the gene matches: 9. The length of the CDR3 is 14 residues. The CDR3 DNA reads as TGTGCCAGCAGCCCCCGACAGGGCAGGGAAAAACTGTTTTTT. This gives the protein CASSPRQGREKLFF.

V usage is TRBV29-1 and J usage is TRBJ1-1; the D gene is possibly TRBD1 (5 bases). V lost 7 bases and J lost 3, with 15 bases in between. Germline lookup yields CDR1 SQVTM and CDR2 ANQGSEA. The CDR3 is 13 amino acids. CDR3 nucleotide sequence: TGCAGCGCCGGAGGCGGGGGGGACACTGAAGCTTTCTTT. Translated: CSAGGGGDTEAFF.

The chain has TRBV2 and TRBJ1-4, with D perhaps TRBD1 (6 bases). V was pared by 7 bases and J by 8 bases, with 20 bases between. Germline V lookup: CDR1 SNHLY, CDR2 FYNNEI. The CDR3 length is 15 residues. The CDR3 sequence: CASTSSTGFLEKLFF. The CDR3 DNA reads TGTGCCAGCACCTCTTCGACAGGTTTTTTAGAAAAACTGTTTTTT. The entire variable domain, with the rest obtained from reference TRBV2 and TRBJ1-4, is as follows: EPEVTQTPSHQVTQMGQEVILRCVPISNHLYFYWYRQILGQKVEFLVSFYNNEISEKSEIFDDQFSVERPDGSNFTLKIRSTKLEDSAMYFCASTSSTGFLEKLFFGSGTQLSVL.

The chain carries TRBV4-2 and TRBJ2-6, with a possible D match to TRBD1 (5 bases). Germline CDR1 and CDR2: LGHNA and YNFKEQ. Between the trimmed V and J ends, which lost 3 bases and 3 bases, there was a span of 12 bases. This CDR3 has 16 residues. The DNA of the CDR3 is TGTGCCAGCAGCCAGGGGCCCCTGGGTGGGGCCAACGTCCTGACTTTC. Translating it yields CASSQGPLGGANVLTF.

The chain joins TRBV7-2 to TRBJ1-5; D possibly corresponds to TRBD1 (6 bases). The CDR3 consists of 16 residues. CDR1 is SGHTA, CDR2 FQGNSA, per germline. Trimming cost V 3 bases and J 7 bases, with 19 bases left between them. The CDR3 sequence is CASSFPPDNGGQPQHF. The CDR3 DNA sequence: TGTGCCAGCAGCTTTCCCCCTGACAATGGGGGCCAGCCCCAGCATTTT.

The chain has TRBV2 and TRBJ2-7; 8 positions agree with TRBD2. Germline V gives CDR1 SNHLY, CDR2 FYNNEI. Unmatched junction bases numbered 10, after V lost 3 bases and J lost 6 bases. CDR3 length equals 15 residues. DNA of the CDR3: TGTGCCAGCAGTGATGGGATAGCGGGGTACTCCGAGCAGTACTTC. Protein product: CASSDGIAGYSEQYF. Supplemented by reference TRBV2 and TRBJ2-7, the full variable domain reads EPEVTQTPSHQVTQMGQEVILRCVPISNHLYFYWYRQILGQKVEFLVSFYNNEISEKSEIFDDQFSVERPDGSNFTLKIRSTKLEDSAMYFCASSDGIAGYSEQYFGPGTRLTVT.

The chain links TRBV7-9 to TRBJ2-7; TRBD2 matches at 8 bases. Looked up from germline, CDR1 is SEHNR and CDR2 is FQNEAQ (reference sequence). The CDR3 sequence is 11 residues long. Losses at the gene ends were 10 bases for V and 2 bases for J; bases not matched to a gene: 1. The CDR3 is CAIGGAYEQYF. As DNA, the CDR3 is TGTGCCATCGGGGGGGCCTACGAGCAGTACTTC.

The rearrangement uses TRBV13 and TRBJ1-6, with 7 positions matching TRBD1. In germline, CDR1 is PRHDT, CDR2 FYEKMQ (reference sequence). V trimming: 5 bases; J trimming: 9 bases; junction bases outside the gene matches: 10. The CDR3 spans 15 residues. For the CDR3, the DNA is TGTGCCAGCAGCACCGACAGGGAGCGTGGTTCACCCCTCCACTTT. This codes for CASSTDRERGSPLHF.

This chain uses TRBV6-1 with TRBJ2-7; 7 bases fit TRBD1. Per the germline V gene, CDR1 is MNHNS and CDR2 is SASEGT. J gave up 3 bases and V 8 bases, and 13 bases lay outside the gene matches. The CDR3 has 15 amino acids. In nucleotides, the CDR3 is TGTGCCAGCGGGACAGCAGCCAGGCTATTCTACGAGCAGTACTTC. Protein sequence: CASGTAARLFYEQYF.

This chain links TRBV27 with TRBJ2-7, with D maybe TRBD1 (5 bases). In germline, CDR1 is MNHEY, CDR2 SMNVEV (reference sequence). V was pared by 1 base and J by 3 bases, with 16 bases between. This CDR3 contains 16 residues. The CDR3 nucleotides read TGTGCCAGCAGTTTATTAACTGGACAACACATCTACGAGCAGTACTTC. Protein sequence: CASSLLTGQHIYEQYF.

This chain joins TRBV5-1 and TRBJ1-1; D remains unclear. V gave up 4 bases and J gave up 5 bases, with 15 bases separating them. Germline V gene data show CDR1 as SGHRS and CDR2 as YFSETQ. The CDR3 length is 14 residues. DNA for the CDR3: TGCGCCAGCAGCAGGAACCCTCCGGGGACTGAAGCTTTCTTT. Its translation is CASSRNPPGTEAFF.

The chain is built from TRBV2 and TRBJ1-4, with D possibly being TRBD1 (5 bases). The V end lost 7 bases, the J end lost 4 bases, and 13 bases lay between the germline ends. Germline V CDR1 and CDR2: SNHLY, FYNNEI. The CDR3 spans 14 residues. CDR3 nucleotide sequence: TGTGCCAGCATTCTGGGGGGGAGTAATGAAAAACTGTTTTTT. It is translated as CASILGGSNEKLFF.

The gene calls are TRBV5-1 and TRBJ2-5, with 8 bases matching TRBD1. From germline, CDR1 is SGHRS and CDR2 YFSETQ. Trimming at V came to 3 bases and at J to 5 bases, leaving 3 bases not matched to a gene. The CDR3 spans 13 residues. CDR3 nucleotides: TGCGCCAGCAGCTCCAGGGGGCTCGAGACCCAGTACTTC. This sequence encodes CASSSRGLETQYF.

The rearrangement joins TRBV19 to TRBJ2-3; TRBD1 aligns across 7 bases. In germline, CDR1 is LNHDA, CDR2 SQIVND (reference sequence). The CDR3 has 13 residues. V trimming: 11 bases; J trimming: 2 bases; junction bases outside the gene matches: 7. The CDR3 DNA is TGTGCCGCCAGGGACAGCGACACAGATACGCAGTATTTT. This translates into CAARDSDTDTQYF.

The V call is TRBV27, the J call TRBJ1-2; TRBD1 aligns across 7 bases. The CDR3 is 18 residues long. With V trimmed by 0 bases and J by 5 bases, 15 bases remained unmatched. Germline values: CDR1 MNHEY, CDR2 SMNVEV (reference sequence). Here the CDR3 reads CASSLSARGQRPIYGYTF. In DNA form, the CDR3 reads TGTGCCAGCAGTTTATCAGCTCGGGGACAGCGTCCGATTTATGGCTACACCTTC.

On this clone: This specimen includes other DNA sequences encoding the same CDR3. CDR3 bases: TGTGCCAGCAGTTCGGACAGGGCGAGCTCCTATAATTCACCCCTCCACTTT. Its protein is CASSSDRASSYNSPLHF. The chain carries TRBV5-6 and TRBJ1-6, with 8 bases fitting TRBD1. The CDR3 runs 17 residues. Looked up from germline, CDR1 is SGHDT and CDR2 is YYEEEE. The V segment lost 5 bases and the J segment 0 bases; nucleotides outside the gene matches: 7.

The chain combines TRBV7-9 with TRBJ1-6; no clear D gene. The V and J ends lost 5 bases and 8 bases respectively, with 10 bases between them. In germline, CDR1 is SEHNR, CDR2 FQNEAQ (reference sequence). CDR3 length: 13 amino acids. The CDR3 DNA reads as TGTGCCAGCAGCCTCGACGGGGATTCACCCCTCCACTTT. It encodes CASSLDGDSPLHF.

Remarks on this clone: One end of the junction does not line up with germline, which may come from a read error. Written as DNA, the CDR3 is TGTGCCAGCAGTCTCCCGACAGGGCTTAGCTCCGACAATGAGCAGTTCTTC. It codes for CASSLPTGLSSDNEQFF. The chain is built from TRBV27 and TRBJ2-1, with 7 bases aligning to TRBD1. Per germline, CDR1 MNHEY and CDR2 SMNVEV (reference sequence). The CDR3 is made up of 17 amino acids.

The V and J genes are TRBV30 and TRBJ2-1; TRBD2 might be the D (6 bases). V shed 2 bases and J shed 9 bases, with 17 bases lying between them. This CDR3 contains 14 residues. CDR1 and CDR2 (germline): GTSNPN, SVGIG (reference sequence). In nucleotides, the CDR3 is TGTGCCTGGAGTATTAGCGGCCTCCTTGTTGAGCAGTTCTTC. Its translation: CAWSISGLLVEQFF.

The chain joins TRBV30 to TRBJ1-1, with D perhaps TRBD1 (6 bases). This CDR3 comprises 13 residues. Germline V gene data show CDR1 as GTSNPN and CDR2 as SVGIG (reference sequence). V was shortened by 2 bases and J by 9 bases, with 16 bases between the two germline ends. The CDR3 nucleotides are TGTGCCTGGAGTACAGGGAGCGGACTTAAAGCTTTCTTT. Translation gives CAWSTGSGLKAFF.

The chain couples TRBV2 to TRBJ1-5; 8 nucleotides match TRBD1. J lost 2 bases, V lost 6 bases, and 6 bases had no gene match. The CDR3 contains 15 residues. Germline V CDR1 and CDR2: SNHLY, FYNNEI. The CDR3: CASRLQGVRNQPQHF. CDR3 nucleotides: TGTGCCAGCAGGCTACAGGGGGTGCGCAATCAGCCCCAGCATTTT.

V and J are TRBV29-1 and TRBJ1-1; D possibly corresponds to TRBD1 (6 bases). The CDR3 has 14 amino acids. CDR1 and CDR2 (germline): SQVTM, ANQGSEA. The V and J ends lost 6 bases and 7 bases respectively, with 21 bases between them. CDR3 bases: TGCAGCGTAAACGGACAGTTTAGGAGGAGTGAAGCTTTCTTT. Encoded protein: CSVNGQFRRSEAFF. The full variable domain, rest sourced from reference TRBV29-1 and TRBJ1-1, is SAVISQKPSRDICQRGTSLTIQCQVDSQVTMMFWYRQQPGQSLTLIATANQGSEATYESGFVIDKFPISRPNLTFSTLTVSNMSPEDSSIYLCSVNGQFRRSEAFFGQGTRLTVV.